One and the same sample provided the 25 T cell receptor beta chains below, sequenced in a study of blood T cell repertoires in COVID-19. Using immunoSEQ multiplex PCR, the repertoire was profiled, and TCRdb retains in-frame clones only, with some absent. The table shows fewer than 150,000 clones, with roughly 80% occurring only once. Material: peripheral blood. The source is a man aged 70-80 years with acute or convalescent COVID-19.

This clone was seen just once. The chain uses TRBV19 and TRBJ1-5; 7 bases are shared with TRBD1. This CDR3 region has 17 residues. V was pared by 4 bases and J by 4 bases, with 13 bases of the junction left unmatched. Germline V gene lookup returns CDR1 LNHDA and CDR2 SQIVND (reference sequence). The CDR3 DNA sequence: TGTGCCAGTAGTACGGGCTTATGGAGGGGGCGGAATCAGCCCCAGCATTTT. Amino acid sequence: CASSTGLWRGRNQPQHF.

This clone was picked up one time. The DNA for the CDR3 is TGCGCCAGCAGCTTGGTTGCGATTGAGGCCGGGGAGCTGTTTTTT. Translation gives CASSLVAIEAGELFF. The rearrangement uses TRBV5-1 and TRBJ2-2; D not certain. CDR1 is SGHRS and CDR2 is YFSETQ in the germline V gene. V gave up 0 bases and J gave up 6 bases, with 12 bases separating them. This CDR3 region has 15 residues.

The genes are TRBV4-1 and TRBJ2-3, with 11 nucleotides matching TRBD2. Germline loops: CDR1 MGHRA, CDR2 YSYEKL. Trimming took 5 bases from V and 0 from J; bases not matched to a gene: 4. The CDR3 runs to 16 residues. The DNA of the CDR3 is TGCGCCAGCAGCTATCGGACTAGCGGGAGCACAGATACGCAGTATTTT. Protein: CASSYRTSGSTDTQYF.

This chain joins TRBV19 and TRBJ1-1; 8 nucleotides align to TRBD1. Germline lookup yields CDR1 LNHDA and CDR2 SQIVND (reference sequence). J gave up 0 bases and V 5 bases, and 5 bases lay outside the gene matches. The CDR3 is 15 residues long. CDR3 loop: CASSVGQGLNTEAFF. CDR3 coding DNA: TGTGCCAGTAGTGTAGGACAGGGCTTGAACACTGAAGCTTTCTTT. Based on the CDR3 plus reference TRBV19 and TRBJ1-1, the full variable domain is DGGITQSPKYLFRKEGQNVTLSCEQNLNHDAMYWYRQDPGQGLRLIYYSQIVNDFQKGDIAEGYSVSREKKESFPLTVTSAQKNPTAFYLCASSVGQGLNTEAFFGQGTRLTVV.

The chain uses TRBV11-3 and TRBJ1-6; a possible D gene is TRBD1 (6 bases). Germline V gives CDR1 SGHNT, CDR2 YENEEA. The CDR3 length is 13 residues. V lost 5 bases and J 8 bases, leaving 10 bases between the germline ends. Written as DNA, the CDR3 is TGTGCCAGCAGCCCTGGGGGCCATTCACCCCTCCACTTT. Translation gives CASSPGGHSPLHF.

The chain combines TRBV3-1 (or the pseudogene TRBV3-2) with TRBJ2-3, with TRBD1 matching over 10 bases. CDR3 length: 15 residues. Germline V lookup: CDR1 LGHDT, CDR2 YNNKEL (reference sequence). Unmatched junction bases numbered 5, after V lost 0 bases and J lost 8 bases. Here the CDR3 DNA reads TGTGCCAGCAGCCAAGATGGGGGGACAGGGGCTACGCAGTATTTT. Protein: CASSQDGGTGATQYF.

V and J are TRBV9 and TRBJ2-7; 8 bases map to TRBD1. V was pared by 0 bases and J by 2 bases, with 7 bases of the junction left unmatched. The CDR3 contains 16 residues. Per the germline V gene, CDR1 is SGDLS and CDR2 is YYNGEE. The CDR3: CASSVGGRTGTYEQYF. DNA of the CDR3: TGTGCCAGCAGCGTAGGGGGCAGGACAGGGACCTACGAGCAGTACTTC.

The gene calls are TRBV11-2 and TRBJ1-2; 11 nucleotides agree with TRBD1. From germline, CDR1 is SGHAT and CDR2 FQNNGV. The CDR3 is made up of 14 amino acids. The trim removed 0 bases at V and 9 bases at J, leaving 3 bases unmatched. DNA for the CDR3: TGTGCCAGCAGCTTAGAAGGGACAGGGGGAAGCTACACCTTC. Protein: CASSLEGTGGSYTF.

CDR3: CASSQEGQGGTGELFF. In nucleotides, the CDR3 is TGTGCCAGCAGCCAAGAAGGACAGGGGGGAACCGGGGAGCTGTTTTTT. The chain carries TRBV14 and TRBJ2-2; 10 nucleotides align to TRBD1. The V gene end was trimmed by 0 bases and the J gene end by 5 bases; junction bases not matched to a gene: 3. CDR1 is SGHDN, CDR2 FVKESK, per germline. The CDR3 sequence is 16 residues long. Together with reference TRBV14 and TRBJ2-2, the CDR3 gives the full variable domain: EAGVTQFPSHSVIEKGQTVTLRCDPISGHDNLYWYRRVMGKEIKFLLHFVKESKQDESGMPNNRFLAERTGGTYSTLKVQPAELEDSGVYFCASSQEGQGGTGELFFGEGSRLTVL.

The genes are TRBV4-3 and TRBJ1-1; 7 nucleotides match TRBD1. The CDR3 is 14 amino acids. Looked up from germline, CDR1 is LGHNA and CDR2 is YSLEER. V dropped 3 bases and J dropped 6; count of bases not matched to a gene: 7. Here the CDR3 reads CASSQMTGLAEAFF. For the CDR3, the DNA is TGCGCCAGCAGCCAGATGACAGGGCTCGCTGAAGCTTTCTTT.

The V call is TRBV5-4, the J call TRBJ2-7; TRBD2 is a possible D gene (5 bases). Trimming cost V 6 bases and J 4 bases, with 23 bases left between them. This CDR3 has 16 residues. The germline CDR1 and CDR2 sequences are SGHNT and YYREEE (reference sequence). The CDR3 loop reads CASTPSPGLRIYEQYF. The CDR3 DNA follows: TGTGCCAGCACCCCGTCGCCAGGACTTAGGATATACGAGCAGTACTTC. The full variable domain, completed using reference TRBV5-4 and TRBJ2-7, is ETGVTQSPTHLIKTRGQQVTLRCSSQSGHNTVSWYQQALGQGPQFIFQYYREEENGRGNFPPRFSGLQFPNYSSELNVNALELDDSALYLCASTPSPGLRIYEQYFGPGTRLTVT.

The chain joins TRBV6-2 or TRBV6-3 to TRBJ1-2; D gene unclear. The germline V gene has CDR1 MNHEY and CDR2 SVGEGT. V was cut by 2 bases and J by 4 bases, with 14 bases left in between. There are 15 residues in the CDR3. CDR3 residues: CASSYRRGGLYGYTF. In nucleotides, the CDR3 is TGTGCCAGCAGTTACCGGCGCGGCGGACTCTATGGCTACACCTTC.

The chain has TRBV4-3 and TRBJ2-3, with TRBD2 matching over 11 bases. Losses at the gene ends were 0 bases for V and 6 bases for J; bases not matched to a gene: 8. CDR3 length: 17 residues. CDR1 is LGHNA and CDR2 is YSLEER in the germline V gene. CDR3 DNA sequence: TGCGCCAGCAGCCAAGAGGTGGCTAGCGGGGGGATCGATACGCAGTATTTT. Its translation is CASSQEVASGGIDTQYF.

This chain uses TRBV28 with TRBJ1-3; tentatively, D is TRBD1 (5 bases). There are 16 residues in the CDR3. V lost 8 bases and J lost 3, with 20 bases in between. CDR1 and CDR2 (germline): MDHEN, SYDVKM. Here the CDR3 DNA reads TGTGCCAGCTTTCCTTGGGGCAGGGTCAGTGGAAACACCATATATTTT. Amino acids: CASFPWGRVSGNTIYF.

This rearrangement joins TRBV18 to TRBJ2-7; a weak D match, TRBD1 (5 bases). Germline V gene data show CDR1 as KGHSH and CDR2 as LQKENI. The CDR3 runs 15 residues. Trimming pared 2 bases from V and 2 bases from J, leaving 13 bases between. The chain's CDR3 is CASSPDRMSAYEQYF. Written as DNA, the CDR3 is TGTGCCAGCTCACCAGACAGAATGTCCGCCTACGAGCAGTACTTC.

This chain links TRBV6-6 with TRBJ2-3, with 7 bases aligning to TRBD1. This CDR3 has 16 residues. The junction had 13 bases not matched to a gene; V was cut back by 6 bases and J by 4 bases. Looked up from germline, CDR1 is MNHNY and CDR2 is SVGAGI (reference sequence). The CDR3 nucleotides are TGTGCCAGCAGATCCAATACAGGGGACGAGGCAGATACGCAGTATTTT. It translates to CASRSNTGDEADTQYF.

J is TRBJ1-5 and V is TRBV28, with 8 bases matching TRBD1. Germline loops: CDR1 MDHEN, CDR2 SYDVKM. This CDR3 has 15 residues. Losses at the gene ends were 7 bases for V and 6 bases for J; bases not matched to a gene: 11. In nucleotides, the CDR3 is TGTGCCAGCAACTCACAAGACAGGGGAATTCAGCCCCAGCATTTT. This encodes CASNSQDRGIQPQHF.

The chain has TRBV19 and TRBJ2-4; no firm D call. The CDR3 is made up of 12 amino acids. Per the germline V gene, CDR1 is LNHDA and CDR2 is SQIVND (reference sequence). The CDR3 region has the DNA TGTGCTTCTAGAGGCTCCAAAAACATTCAGTACTTC. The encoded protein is CASRGSKNIQYF.

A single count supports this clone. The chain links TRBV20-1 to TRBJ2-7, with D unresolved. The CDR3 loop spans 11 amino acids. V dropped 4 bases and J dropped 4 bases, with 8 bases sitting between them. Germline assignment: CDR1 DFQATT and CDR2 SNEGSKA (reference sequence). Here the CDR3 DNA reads TGCAGTGCTATAGACCGTTACGAGCAGTACTTC. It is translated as CSAIDRYEQYF.

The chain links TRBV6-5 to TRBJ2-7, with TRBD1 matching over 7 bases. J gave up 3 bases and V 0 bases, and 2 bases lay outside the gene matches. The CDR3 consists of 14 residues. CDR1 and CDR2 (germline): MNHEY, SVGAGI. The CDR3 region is CASSYSGQVYEQYF. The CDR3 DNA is TGTGCCAGCAGTTACTCAGGACAGGTCTACGAGCAGTACTTC.

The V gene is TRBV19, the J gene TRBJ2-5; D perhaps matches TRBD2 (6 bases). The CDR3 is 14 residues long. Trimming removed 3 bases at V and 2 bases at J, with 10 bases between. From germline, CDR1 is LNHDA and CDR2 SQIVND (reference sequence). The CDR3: CASSMGGGQETQYF. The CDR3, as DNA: TGTGCCAGTAGTATGGGAGGCGGTCAAGAGACCCAGTACTTC.

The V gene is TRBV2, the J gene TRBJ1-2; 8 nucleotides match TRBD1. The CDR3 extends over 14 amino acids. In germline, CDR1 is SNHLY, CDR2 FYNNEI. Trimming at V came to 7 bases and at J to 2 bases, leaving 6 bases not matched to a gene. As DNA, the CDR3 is TGTGCCAGCAACGTACAGGGGGAAAACTATGGCTACACCTTC. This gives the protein CASNVQGENYGYTF.

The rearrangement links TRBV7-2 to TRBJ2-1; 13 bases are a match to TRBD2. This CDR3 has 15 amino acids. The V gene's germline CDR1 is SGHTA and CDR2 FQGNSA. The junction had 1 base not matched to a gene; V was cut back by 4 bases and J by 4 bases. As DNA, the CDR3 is TGTGCCAGCAGCTCGGGACTAGCGGGGTACAATGAGCAGTTCTTC. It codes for CASSSGLAGYNEQFF.

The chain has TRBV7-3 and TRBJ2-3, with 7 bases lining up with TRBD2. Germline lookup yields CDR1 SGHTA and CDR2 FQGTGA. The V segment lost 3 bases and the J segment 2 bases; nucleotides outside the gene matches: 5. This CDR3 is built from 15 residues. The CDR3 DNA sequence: TGTGCCAGCAGCTTCACTAGCGCAGTCACAGATACGCAGTATTTT. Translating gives CASSFTSAVTDTQYF.

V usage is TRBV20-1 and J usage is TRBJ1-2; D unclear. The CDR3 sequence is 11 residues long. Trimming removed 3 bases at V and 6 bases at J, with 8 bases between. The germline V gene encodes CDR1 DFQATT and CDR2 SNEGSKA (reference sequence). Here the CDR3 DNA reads TGCAGTGCTAGTTCGGGGAATGGCTACACCTTC. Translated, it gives CSASSGNGYTF.